Reported below is one T cell receptor (beta chain). Its recognized antigen is unknown. No quality values exist for individual bases; no much larger clone is one base distant. The germline V gene encodes CDR1 SGHNT and CDR2 YENEEA. The CDR3 starts with the cysteine, ends with the phenylalanine, and has 17 residues. The only DNA kept is the CDR3, 51 bases in frame from the first base. V ends up 0 bases short and J 2 bases short, with an unmatched junction base count of 4. TCRbeta CDR3 regions were amplified from genomic DNA by means of the immunoSEQ Assay, a bias-controlled multiplex PCR. The authors' pipeline ran thus. The number of nucleated cells in each sample was estimated from the amplification of reference gene primers within the assay. Sequence reads were collapsed and filtered to measure the absolute abundance of every unique TCRbeta CDR3 rearrangement. For each sample, productive Simpson clonality was calculated as the square root of Simpson's diversity index across productive rearrangements. What TCRdb holds here is the immuneACCESS table cut down to in-frame rearrangements. Part of the clones is not present; checked against another copy, under half of the missing clones reflect an unresolved V gene, and the others are unexplained. The V and J calls and clone size come from that table; D and trimming were worked out from the DNA. Within this sample are around 100,000 clones, with roughly 80% of them counted one time only. Together, the top ten hold about an eighth of the sample.

The source of the sample is a study of blood T cell repertoires in COVID-19 (dated by TCRdb to about 2020). About the study as a whole: Samples from collaborators originated in the United States, Italy and Spain and spanned both the acute and convalescent phases of COVID-19. The material from the prospective study consisted of cDNA or gDNA derived from T cells, B-cell-depleted T cells, or PBMCs. Subjects who had been exposed to COVID-19, were actively infected with it, or had recovered from it provided the deeply sampled blood TCRbeta repertoires that made up the dataset. A freely available public database, intended as a resource for researchers studying the immune response to SARS-CoV-2, is where the repertoires were released. The samples were drawn from two sources: the first 160 participants of the ongoing ImmuneRACE study, and about 1,300 subjects contributed by 6 global collaborators. The sample metadata nearly always contained a de-identified subject ID, COVID-19 status, age in years and sex. HLA class I and class II types, where available, came from metadata supplied by the sample provider rather than from assay-based typing. Study-level results and caveats: The amount of clinical and demographic metadata varied by source and participant and was provided uncurated.

Collaborating institutions collected whole blood in K2EDTA tubes following their own protocols. For TCRbeta analysis, collaborator samples were shipped as frozen whole blood, as isolated PBMCs, or as DNA extracted from either sample type. This sequence was found in a middle-aged man with active or convalescent COVID-19. Sequenced material: peripheral blood. The rearrangement joined TRBV11-3 to TRBJ2-7; 13 bases in the junction line up with TRBD2. The CDR3 has the sequence CASSLEALAGGTYEQYF. The DNA reads as follows: TGTGCCAGCAGCTTAGAAGCACTAGCGGGAGGGACCTACGAGCAGTACTTC. The CDR3 plus the reference TRBV11-3 and TRBJ2-7 genes for the other parts give the full variable domain: EAGVVQSPRYKIIEKKQPVAFWCNPISGHNTLYWYLQNLGQGPELLIRYENEEAVDDSQLPKDRFSAERLKGVDSTLKIQPAELGDSAVYLCASSLEALAGGTYEQYFGPGTRLTVT.